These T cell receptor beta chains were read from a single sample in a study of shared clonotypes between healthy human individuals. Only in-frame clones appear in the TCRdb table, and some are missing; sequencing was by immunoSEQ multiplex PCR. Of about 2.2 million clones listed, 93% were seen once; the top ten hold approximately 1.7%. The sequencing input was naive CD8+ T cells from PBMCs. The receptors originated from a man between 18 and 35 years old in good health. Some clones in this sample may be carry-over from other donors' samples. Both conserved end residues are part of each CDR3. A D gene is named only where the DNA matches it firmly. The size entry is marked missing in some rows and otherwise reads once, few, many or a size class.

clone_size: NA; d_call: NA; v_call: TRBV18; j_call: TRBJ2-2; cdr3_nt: TGTGCCAGCTCACCAACCACGGGTCAGGTGAACACCGGGGAGCTGTTTTTT; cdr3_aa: CASSPTTGQVNTGELFF
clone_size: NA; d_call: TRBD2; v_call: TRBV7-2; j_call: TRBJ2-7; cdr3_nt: TGTGCCAGCAGTGAATTTTCCGGGACTAGGCCGTACGAGCAGTACTTC; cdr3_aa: CASSEFSGTRPYEQYF
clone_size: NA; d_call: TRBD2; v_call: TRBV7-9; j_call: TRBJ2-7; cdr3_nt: TGTGCCAGCAGTATGTGGACTAGCGGGAGCTACGAGCAGTACTTC; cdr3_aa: CASSMWTSGSYEQYF
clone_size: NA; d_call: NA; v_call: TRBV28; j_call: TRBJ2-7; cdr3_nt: TGTGCCAGCAGTTTACGAACAGCTTCCTACGAGCAGTACTTC; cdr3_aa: CASSLRTASYEQYF
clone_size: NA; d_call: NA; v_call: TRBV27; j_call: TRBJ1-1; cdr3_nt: TGTGCCAGCAGTTTAAGCACAGCGAACACTGAAGCTTTCTTT; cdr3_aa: CASSLSTANTEAFF
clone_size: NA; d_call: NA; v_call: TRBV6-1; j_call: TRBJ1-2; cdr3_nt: TGTGCCAGCAGCTTAGACCCCTACTATGGCTACACCTTC; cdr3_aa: CASSLDPYYGYTF
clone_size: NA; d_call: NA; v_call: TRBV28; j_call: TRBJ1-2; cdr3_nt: TGTGCCAGCAGCCCCAGTGGGGGCTATGGCTACACCTTC; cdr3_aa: CASSPSGGYGYTF
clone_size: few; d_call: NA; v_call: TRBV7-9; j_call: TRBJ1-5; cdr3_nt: TGTGCCAGCAGCTTAGACAATCAGCCCCAGCATTTT; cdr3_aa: CASSLDNQPQHF
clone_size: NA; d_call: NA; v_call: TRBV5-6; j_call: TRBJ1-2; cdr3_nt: TGTGCCAGCAGCCAGTCTAACTATGGCTACACCTTC; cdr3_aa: CASSQSNYGYTF
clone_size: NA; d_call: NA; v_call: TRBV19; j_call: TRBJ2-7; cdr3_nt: TGTGCCAGTAGCTCCCGGCGGAACTCCTACGAGCAGTACTTC; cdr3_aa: CASSSRRNSYEQYF
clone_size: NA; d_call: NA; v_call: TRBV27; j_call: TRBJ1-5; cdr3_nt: TGTGCCAGCAGTCCAACTCCGGGCCTTGTCTTTTCAAAGGAGCCCCAGCATTTT; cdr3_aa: CASSPTPGLVFSKEPQHF
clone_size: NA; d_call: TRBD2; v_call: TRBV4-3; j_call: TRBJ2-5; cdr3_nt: TGCGCCAGCAGCCAAGATTGGGGTAGCGGGAGGTCCAGGTCCCAAGAGACCCAGTACTTC; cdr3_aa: CASSQDWGSGRSRSQETQYF
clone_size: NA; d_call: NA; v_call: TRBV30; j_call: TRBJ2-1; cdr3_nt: TGTGCCTGGAGTGTGGTGGGCCGGGGGAGGAATGAGCAGTTCTTC; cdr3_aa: CAWSVVGRGRNEQFF
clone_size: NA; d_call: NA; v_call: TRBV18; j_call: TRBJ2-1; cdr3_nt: TGTGCCAGCTCACGTCCTAACCGGGACATCAACAATGAGCAGTTCTTC; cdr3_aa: CASSRPNRDINNEQFF
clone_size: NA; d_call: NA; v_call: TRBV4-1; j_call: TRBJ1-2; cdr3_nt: TGCGCCAGCAGCCAAGATTATGGGACTCCGCCCGGCTACACCTTC; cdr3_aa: CASSQDYGTPPGYTF
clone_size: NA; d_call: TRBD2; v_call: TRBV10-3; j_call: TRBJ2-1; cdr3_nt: TGTGCCATCCTAAGGACTAGCGGCACCTACAATGAGCAGTTCTTC; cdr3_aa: CAILRTSGTYNEQFF